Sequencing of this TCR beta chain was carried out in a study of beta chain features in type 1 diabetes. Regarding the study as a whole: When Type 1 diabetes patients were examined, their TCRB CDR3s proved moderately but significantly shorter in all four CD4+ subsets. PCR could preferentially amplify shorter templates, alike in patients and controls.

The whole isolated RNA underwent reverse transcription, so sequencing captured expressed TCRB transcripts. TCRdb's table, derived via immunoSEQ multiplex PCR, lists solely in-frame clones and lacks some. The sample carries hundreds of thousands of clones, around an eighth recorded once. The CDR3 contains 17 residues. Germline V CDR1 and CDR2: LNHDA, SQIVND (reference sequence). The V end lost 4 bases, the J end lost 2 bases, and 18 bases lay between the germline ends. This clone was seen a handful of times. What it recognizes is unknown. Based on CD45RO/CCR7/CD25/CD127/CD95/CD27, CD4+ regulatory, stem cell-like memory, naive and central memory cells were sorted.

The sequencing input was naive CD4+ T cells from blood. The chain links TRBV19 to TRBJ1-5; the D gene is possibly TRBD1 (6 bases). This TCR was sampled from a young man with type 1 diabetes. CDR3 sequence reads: CASSTILGGAGNQPQHF. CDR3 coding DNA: TGTGCCAGTAGTACGATATTGGGGGGCGCAGGCAATCAGCCCCAGCATTTT.